The 26 T cell receptor beta chains presented below share a single source sample, sequenced in a study of shared clonotypes between healthy human individuals. Sequenced by immunoSEQ multiplex PCR; TCRdb stores in-frame clones only, minus some. The sample has around 2.5 million clones, 93% seen once. Source material: naive CD4+ T cells from PBMCs. As to subset: CD45RA+ positively selected. The origin of the receptors is a man between 18 and 29 years old in good health. Some clones in this sample may be carry-over from other donors' samples.

V gene TRBV9 combines with J gene TRBJ1-1; D is perhaps TRBD1 (5 bases). This CDR3 contains 14 residues. The germline V and J ends were trimmed by 2 bases and 2 bases, with 10 bases remaining between them. Germline lookup yields CDR1 SGDLS and CDR2 YYNGEE. Written as DNA, the CDR3 is TGTGCCAGCAGCGTTCAACAGGAAAACACTGAAGCTTTCTTT. Residues: CASSVQQENTEAFF.

The J gene is TRBJ2-1, the V gene TRBV6-5, with 7 bases matching TRBD2. V shed 0 bases, J shed 6 bases, and the junction held 8 bases outside the gene matches. The CDR3 spans 16 residues. The V gene's germline CDR1 is MNHEY and CDR2 SVGAGI. CDR3 sequence: CASSYSILAGSNEQFF. In DNA form, the CDR3 reads TGTGCCAGCAGTTACTCCATTTTAGCGGGTTCCAATGAGCAGTTCTTC.

The J gene is TRBJ2-1, the V gene TRBV9, with 7 bases identical to TRBD2. The V gene end was trimmed by 6 bases and the J gene end by 2 bases; junction bases not matched to a gene: 11. The CDR3 has 16 amino acids. Germline CDR1 SGDLS, CDR2 YYNGEE. DNA of the CDR3: TGTGCCAGCACCCCGACTAGCCCCCTGACCTACAATGAGCAGTTCTTC. It encodes CASTPTSPLTYNEQFF.

The chain couples TRBV11-1 to TRBJ1-1; 9 bases map to TRBD1. Trimming at V came to 0 bases and at J to 6 bases, leaving 5 bases not matched to a gene. This CDR3 region has 15 residues. The germline V gene has CDR1 SGHAT and CDR2 FQDESV (reference sequence). The CDR3 coding sequence is TGTGCCAGCAGCTTAGCGGGACAGGGTTACCCTGAAGCTTTCTTT. Translated, it gives CASSLAGQGYPEAFF.

The rearrangement links TRBV4-2 to TRBJ2-7; D is perhaps TRBD1 (5 bases). The CDR3 runs to 17 residues. Germline loops: CDR1 LGHNA, CDR2 YNFKEQ. V was trimmed by 0 bases and J by 1 base, leaving 16 bases between them. CDR3 DNA: TGTGCCAGCAGCCAAGATAGGGGCTATTGGGGTTCCTACGAGCAGTACTTC. It codes for CASSQDRGYWGSYEQYF.

The chain employs TRBV28 and TRBJ2-7, with D maybe TRBD1 (5 bases). This CDR3 spans 12 amino acids. Trimming removed 6 bases from V and 3 bases from J, with 9 bases in between. Germline V gene sequence: CDR1 MDHEN, CDR2 SYDVKM. CDR3 residues: CASRQESYEQYF. The CDR3 DNA reads as TGTGCCAGCAGACAGGAAAGCTACGAGCAGTACTTC.

The chain uses TRBV15 and TRBJ1-5; TRBD1 matches 8 bases. The trim removed 5 bases at V and 5 bases at J, leaving 14 bases unmatched. Germline V gives CDR1 LNHNV, CDR2 YYDKDF (reference sequence). The CDR3 has 17 amino acids. The CDR3 region has the DNA TGTGCCACCAGCCACGGACAGGGTGAGGGTTTTTATCAGCCCCAGCATTTT. It is translated as CATSHGQGEGFYQPQHF.

This rearrangement joins TRBV28 to TRBJ2-3; no firm D call. The V and J ends lost 8 bases and 3 bases respectively, with 12 bases between them. In germline, CDR1 is MDHEN, CDR2 SYDVKM. The CDR3 spans 13 residues. CDR3 nucleotides: TGTGCCAGCTCCAAACCCGAGACAGATACGCAGTATTTT. It codes for CASSKPETDTQYF.

The chain uses TRBV5-1 and TRBJ2-1; TRBD2 aligns across 14 bases. V shed 3 bases and J 9 bases; nucleotides not matched to a gene: 5. CDR1 and CDR2 (germline): SGHRS, YFSETQ. There are 15 residues in the CDR3. CDR3 nucleotide sequence: TGCGCCAGCAGCTCCGGGACTAGCGGGAGTAGTGAGCAGTTCTTC. Its protein product is CASSSGTSGSSEQFF.

V is TRBV15 and J is TRBJ2-7; D gene ambiguous. Looked up from germline, CDR1 is LNHNV and CDR2 is YYDKDF (reference sequence). The CDR3 totals 16 residues. The V end lost 3 bases, the J end lost 2 bases, and 17 bases lay between the germline ends. The CDR3 DNA sequence: TGTGCCACCAGCAGGGGTGAAAGGGCGAACCCCTACGAGCAGTACTTC. It is translated as CATSRGERANPYEQYF.

As regards this clone: Other DNA sequences in this specimen translate into the identical CDR3. The V and J genes are TRBV30 and TRBJ2-7, with 8 bases fitting TRBD2. The CDR3 totals 13 residues. Trimming took 2 bases from V and 3 from J; bases not matched to a gene: 3. CDR1 and CDR2 (germline): GTSNPN, SVGIG (reference sequence). DNA of the CDR3: TGTGCCTGGAGTAGCGGGAGTAACTACGAGCAGTACTTC. Translation: CAWSSGSNYEQYF.

In the case of this clone: Other nucleotide sequences in the sample specify the same CDR3. This chain connects TRBV6-1 to TRBJ2-3; TRBD1 aligns across 10 bases. This CDR3 contains 15 residues. V trimming: 6 bases; J trimming: 2 bases; junction bases outside the gene matches: 5. Germline-derived CDR1 and CDR2 are MNHNS and SASEGT. The CDR3 spells CASRRDRGNTDTQYF. CDR3 DNA: TGTGCCAGCAGGAGGGACAGGGGCAACACAGATACGCAGTATTTT.

The chain carries TRBV10-3 and TRBJ2-7; possibly TRBD2 for D (5 bases). This CDR3 region has 14 residues. Trimming removed 7 bases from V and 0 bases from J, with 13 bases in between. Germline V gene sequence: CDR1 ENHRY, CDR2 SYGVKD. In nucleotides, the CDR3 is TGTGCCATCACCATGGACTTATACTCCTACGAGCAGTACTTC. It encodes CAITMDLYSYEQYF.

The chain combines TRBV5-1 with TRBJ2-1; possibly TRBD2 for D (6 bases). Germline lookup yields CDR1 SGHRS and CDR2 YFSETQ. The CDR3 covers 15 residues. Trimming removed 6 bases from V and 6 bases from J, with 19 bases in between. DNA for the CDR3: TGCGCCAGCAAGTTGGGACTCACCCTCCCCAATGAGCAGTTCTTC. It specifies CASKLGLTLPNEQFF.

The chain carries TRBV7-2 and TRBJ2-7; D ambiguous. CDR1 is SGHTA and CDR2 is FQGNSA in the germline V gene. The length of the CDR3 is 11 residues. V lost 4 bases and J lost 4, with 5 bases in between. CDR3 sequence reads: CASSSEYEQYF. CDR3 bases: TGTGCCAGCAGCTCCGAATACGAGCAGTACTTC.

The J gene is TRBJ2-2, the V gene TRBV7-3; D tentatively reads TRBD1 or TRBD2 (6 bases each). V lost 5 bases to trimming and J lost 6 bases, with 10 bases between them. This CDR3 region has 13 residues. The V gene's germline CDR1 is SGHTA and CDR2 FQGTGA. CDR3 DNA: TGTGCCAGCAGCCCTGGGGGGCCCGGGGAGCTGTTTTTT. Translated, it gives CASSPGGPGELFF.

The table lists this clone with a count of one. The rearrangement links TRBV19 to TRBJ1-2, with 8 bases that match TRBD1. This CDR3 contains 15 residues. Germline V CDR1 and CDR2: LNHDA, SQIVND (reference sequence). Trimming removed 5 bases from V and 1 base from J; junction bases left unmatched: 6. The CDR3 protein is CASSSRTGFNYGYTF. The CDR3 nucleotides read TGTGCCAGTAGTTCAAGGACAGGGTTTAACTATGGCTACACCTTC.

The rearrangement joins TRBV29-1 to TRBJ2-7; D is tentatively TRBD1 or TRBD2 (5 bases each). CDR1 and CDR2 (germline): SQVTM, ANQGSEA. CDR3 length equals 14 residues. V was cut by 4 bases and J by 0 bases, with 13 bases left in between. For the CDR3, the DNA is TGCAGCGTTGGTGGGACGGCGTACTCCTACGAGCAGTACTTC. Residues: CSVGGTAYSYEQYF.

In its sample, this clone was seen once. V usage is TRBV7-3 and J usage is TRBJ1-2, with a weak D call TRBD1 (6 bases). Germline V CDR1 and CDR2: SGHTA, FQGTGA. The V end lost 3 bases, the J end lost 5 bases, and 7 bases lay between the germline ends. The CDR3 sequence is 12 residues long. CDR3 residues: CASSLGAYGYTF. The DNA of the CDR3 is TGTGCCAGCAGCTTGGGGGCTTATGGCTACACCTTC.

The sample holds a few counts of this clone. Other nucleotide sequences in the sample specify the same CDR3. The V and J genes are TRBV5-1 and TRBJ2-1; a possible D gene is TRBD1 (6 bases). Trimming removed 0 bases from V and 3 bases from J, with 7 bases in between. The germline V gene has CDR1 SGHRS and CDR2 YFSETQ. The CDR3 consists of 14 residues. Here the CDR3 reads CASSLGTVYNEQFF. In nucleotides, the CDR3 is TGCGCCAGCAGCTTGGGGACAGTCTACAATGAGCAGTTCTTC. The full variable domain, its missing parts supplied by reference TRBV5-1 and TRBJ2-1, is KAGVTQTPRYLIKTRGQQVTLSCSPISGHRSVSWYQQTPGQGLQFLFEYFSETQRNKGNFPGRFSGRQFSNSRSEMNVSTLELGDSALYLCASSLGTVYNEQFFGPGTRLTVL.

The chain employs TRBV11-1 and TRBJ1-6, with 7 nucleotides matching TRBD1. The CDR3 totals 15 residues. Germline V CDR1 and CDR2: SGHAT, FQDESV (reference sequence). V trimming: 5 bases; J trimming: 3 bases; junction bases outside the gene matches: 4. CDR3 nucleotide sequence: TGTGCCAGCAGCCGGACAGGTGTCTATAATTCACCCCTCCACTTT. It is translated as CASSRTGVYNSPLHF.

The V gene is TRBV10-3, the J gene TRBJ1-1; D gene uncertain. Germline V gene sequence: CDR1 ENHRY, CDR2 SYGVKD. This CDR3 is 13 amino acids long. V was cut by 4 bases and J by 3 bases, with 9 bases left in between. The CDR3 is CAISGTYDTEAFF. The CDR3 DNA reads TGTGCCATCAGTGGAACGTACGACACTGAAGCTTTCTTT.

This chain links TRBV13 with TRBJ1-4, with a possible D match to TRBD1 (5 bases). The CDR3 has 14 residues. Germline CDR1 PRHDT, CDR2 FYEKMQ (reference sequence). V lost 5 bases to trimming and J lost 4 bases, with 11 bases between them. The CDR3 reads CASSLGRRNEKLFF. In DNA form, the CDR3 reads TGTGCCAGCAGCCTGGGACGGCGTAATGAAAAACTGTTTTTT. Supplemented by reference TRBV13 and TRBJ1-4, the full variable domain reads AAGVIQSPRHLIKEKRETATLKCYPIPRHDTVYWYQQGPGQDPQFLISFYEKMQSDKGSIPDRFSAQQFSDYHSELNMSSLELGDSALYFCASSLGRRNEKLFFGSGTQLSVL.

The J gene is TRBJ2-7, the V gene TRBV7-4; D is perhaps TRBD2 (6 bases). The CDR3 sequence is 17 residues long. Trimming took off 2 bases at V and 4 bases at J, with 21 bases between the two ends. The germline V gene has CDR1 SGHVT and CDR2 SQSDAQ. CDR3 loop: CASSLRVLREVRYEQYF. As DNA, the CDR3 is TGTGCCAGCAGCTTAAGAGTACTGAGGGAGGTTCGGTACGAGCAGTACTTC.

This chain links TRBV6-1 with TRBJ1-3, with unresolved D. The germline V gene encodes CDR1 MNHNS and CDR2 SASEGT. V shed 6 bases and J shed 2 bases, with 8 bases lying between them. The CDR3 is 13 residues long. This chain's CDR3 is CASRNTAGNTIYF. The CDR3 bases are TGTGCCAGCAGGAACACAGCTGGAAACACCATATATTTT.

This chain's CDR3 is CASRRLAGAYEQYF. The CDR3 nucleotides are TGTGCCAGCAGGAGACTAGCGGGAGCCTACGAGCAGTACTTC. The chain recombines TRBV6-5 with TRBJ2-5, with 12 bases aligning to TRBD2. The DNA end is more similar to TRBJ2-7, so the J call may be wrong. CDR1 and CDR2 from the germline V gene are MNHEY and SVGAGI. This CDR3 is built from 14 residues.